The clone carrying this T cell receptor (beta chain) was detected many times. The antigen remains undetermined. The source of the sample is a study of CD8 T cells in ankylosing spondylitis. Study outcomes and limitations: As for the disease-linked clones, they showed a CD8+ phenotype and occurred at relatively low frequencies in peripheral blood. A number of the motif variants had already been described in reactive arthritis synovial fluid and blood.

Using quantitative 5'-RACE with molecular barcodes, the authors made TCR beta libraries. TCRdb re-called the 5' RACE reads with MiXCR, one entry per CDR3 protein. The sample consists of 300,000 to 350,000 distinct CDR3 sequences, about 15% of them appearing once. This sequence originates from a male donor with ankylosing spondylitis or in good health (not recorded which). Sequencing was carried out using blood, either unsorted or a sorted T cell fraction (not recorded which).

In nucleotides, the CDR3 is TGTGCCAGCAGCTTCATCGGTGATGATCAGCCCCAGCATTTT. Protein product: CASSFIGDDQPQHF. The rearrangement uses TRBV7-9 and TRBJ1-5; no clear D gene. V dropped 3 bases and J dropped 5 bases, with 11 bases sitting between them. The CDR3 has 14 amino acids. The germline gives CDR1 SEHNR, CDR2 FQNEAQ (reference sequence). The whole variable domain, filled in from reference TRBV7-9 and TRBJ1-5, reads DTGVSQNPRHKITKRGQNVTFRCDPISEHNRLYWYRQTLGQGPEFLTYFQNEAQLEKSRLLSDRFSAERPKGSFSTLEIQRTEQGDSAMYLCASSFIGDDQPQHFGDGTRLSIL.